This T cell receptor beta chain was profiled in a study of T-cell reconstitution after alpha-beta-depleted transplantation in children. Construction of the TCRbeta library involved unique molecular identifiers. TCRdb fed the PCR reads into MiXCR, producing one record per CDR3 protein. Here the sample spans 400,000 to 500,000 distinct CDR3 sequences, about a tenth being singletons. Trimming took off 7 bases at V and 7 bases at J, with 11 bases between the two ends. Per germline, CDR1 ENHRY and CDR2 SYGVKD. The CDR3 runs 13 residues. This clonotype was found a few times. The gene calls are TRBV10-3 and TRBJ1-6; D is unresolved. This sample comprised PBMCs from the stem cell graft donor, obtained from the stem cell graft. The receptor was derived from a human donor who donated a stem cell graft to a child with acute myeloid leukemia. The CDR3 reads CAIKDKPNSPLHF. The CDR3 nucleotides are TGTGCCATCAAAGACAAGCCCAATTCACCCCTCCACTTT.